This TCR beta chain was sequenced in a study of blood T cell repertoires in COVID-19. Germline CDR1 reads SGHAT; CDR2 reads FQNNGV. This CDR3 has 13 residues. V shed 5 bases and J 5 bases; nucleotides not matched to a gene: 4. Method: immunoSEQ multiplex PCR; TCRdb's copy keeps in-frame clones and lacks some. Of approximately 99,000 clones listed, just over 85% are singletons. The rearrangement uses TRBV11-2 and TRBJ2-3; 7 nucleotides match TRBD2. The specimen sequenced was peripheral blood. This TCR was recovered from a human donor in a cohort sampled during active COVID-19. This CDR3 reads CASSPGTIDTQYF. CDR3 DNA: TGTGCCAGCAGCCCCGGGACTATAGATACGCAGTATTTT.